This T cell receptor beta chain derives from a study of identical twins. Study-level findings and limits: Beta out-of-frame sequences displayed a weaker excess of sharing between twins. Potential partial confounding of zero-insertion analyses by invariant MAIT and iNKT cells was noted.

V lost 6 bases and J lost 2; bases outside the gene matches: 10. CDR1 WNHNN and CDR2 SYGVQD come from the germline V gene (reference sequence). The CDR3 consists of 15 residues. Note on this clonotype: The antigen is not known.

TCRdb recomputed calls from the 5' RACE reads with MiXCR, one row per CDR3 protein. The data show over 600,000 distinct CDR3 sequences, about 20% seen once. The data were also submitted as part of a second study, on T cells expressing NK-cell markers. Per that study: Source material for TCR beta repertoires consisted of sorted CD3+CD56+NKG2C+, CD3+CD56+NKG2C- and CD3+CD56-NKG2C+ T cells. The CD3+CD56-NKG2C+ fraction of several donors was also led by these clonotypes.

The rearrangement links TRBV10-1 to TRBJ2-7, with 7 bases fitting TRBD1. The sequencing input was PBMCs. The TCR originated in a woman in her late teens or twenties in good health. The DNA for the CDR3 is TGCGCCAGCAGCTCCCAGGGGGTTGGAACCTACGAGCAGTACTTC. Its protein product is CASSSQGVGTYEQYF.